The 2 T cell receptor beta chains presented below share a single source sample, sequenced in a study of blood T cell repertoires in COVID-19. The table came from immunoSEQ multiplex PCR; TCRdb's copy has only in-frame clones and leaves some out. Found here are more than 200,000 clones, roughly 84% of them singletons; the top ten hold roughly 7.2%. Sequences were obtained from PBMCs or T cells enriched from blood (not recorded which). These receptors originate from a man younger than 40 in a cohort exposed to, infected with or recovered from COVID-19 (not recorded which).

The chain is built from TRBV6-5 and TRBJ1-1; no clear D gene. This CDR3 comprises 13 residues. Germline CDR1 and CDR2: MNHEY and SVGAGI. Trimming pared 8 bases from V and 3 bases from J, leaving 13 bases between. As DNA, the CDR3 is TGTGCCAGCCTGAGGGTTGGTGACACTGAAGCTTTCTTT. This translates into CASLRVGDTEAFF.

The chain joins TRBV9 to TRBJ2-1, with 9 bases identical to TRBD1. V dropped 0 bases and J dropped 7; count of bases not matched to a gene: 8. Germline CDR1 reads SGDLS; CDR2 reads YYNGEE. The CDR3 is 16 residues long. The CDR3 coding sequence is TGTGCCAGCAGCGTAGCGGTAACAGGGGGCTTGAATGAGCAGTTCTTC. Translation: CASSVAVTGGLNEQFF.